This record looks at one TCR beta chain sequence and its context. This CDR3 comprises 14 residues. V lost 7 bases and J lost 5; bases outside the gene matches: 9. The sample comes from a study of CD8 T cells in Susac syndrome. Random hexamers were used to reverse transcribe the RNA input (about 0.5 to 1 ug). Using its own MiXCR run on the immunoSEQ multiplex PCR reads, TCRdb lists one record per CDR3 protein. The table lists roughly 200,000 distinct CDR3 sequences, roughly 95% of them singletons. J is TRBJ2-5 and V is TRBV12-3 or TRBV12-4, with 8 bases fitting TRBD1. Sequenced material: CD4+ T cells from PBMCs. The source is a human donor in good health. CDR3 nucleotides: TGTGCCAGCAATGACAGGGGATATGGGGAGACCCAGTACTTC. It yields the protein CASNDRGYGETQYF.